This paragraph covers one T cell receptor beta chain sequence. The antigen remains unidentified. This sample stems from a study of beta chain features in type 1 diabetes. Study-wide points: Naive, central memory and regulatory TCRB repertoires appeared more similar among patients than healthy donors.

The entirety of the isolated RNA underwent reverse transcription, so expressed TCRB transcripts were sequenced. TCRdb's copy holds only in-frame clones and misses some; the assay was immunoSEQ multiplex PCR. The sample records under 450,000 clones, 11% to 15% being singletons. Germline V lookup: CDR1 SGDLS, CDR2 YYNGEE. V shed 3 bases, J shed 1 base, and the junction held 4 bases outside the gene matches. CDR3 size: 15 residues. This TCR was sampled from a man aged 25-40 years in good health. Sequencing was carried out using naive CD4+ T cells from blood. V and J are TRBV9 and TRBJ2-5; 9 positions match TRBD2. CDR3 loop: CASSAIAGVQETQYF. In DNA, the CDR3 is TGTGCCAGCAGCGCCATAGCGGGGGTCCAAGAGACCCAGTACTTC.